This T cell receptor (beta chain) was recovered during a study of graft-versus-host responses after intestinal transplantation. Looking at the study overall: The transplants performed in recipients were multivisceral, liver-intestinal, or isolated intestinal. Every recipient had anti-thymocyte globulin induction and two to four years of tacrolimus plus steroids.

Whole-study results and caveats: Individuals carrying graft-donor T cell macrochimerism showed high graft-versus-host to host-versus-graft clonal ratios in allografts.

Concerning this clone: The antigen is not known.

Some clones are missing from TCRdb's copy, which holds only in-frame ones; the method was immunoSEQ multiplex PCR. Found here are approximately 90,000 clones, about nine tenths of them singletons; the top ten hold about 0.4%. The TCR was taken from a human donor who was the organ donor for an intestinal transplant. This sample comprised unstimulated CD8+ T cells sorted from spleen or lymph node cells, obtained before transplant.

The CDR3 nucleotides read TGTGCCAGCAGCCCGAGCGGAGGGAAACACTATGGCTACACCTTC. This sequence encodes CASSPSGGKHYGYTF. V and J are TRBV9 and TRBJ1-2, with D unresolved. V was pared by 4 bases and J by 3 bases, with 16 bases between. The CDR3 covers 15 residues. Germline V CDR1 and CDR2: SGDLS, YYNGEE. Full variable domain (rest looked up from reference TRBV9 and TRBJ1-2): DSGVTQTPKHLITATGQRVTLRCSPRSGDLSVYWYQQSLDQGLQFLIQYYNGEERAKGNILERFSAQQFPDLHSELNLSSLELGDSALYFCASSPSGGKHYGYTFGSGTRLTVV.